This T cell receptor beta chain was observed in a study of blood T cell repertoires in COVID-19. Study context: Sites in the United States, Italy and Spain provided acute and convalescent COVID-19 samples.

As handled by the study authors: Counts of nucleated cells, estimated from reference gene primer amplification, were obtained. The repertoire was sequenced with immunoSEQ multiplex PCR; TCRdb's copy has only in-frame clones and lacks some. V and J calls and clone size are copied from that table; D and trimming were computed from the DNA. This sample has approximately 130,000 clones, with about 86% found just once. The CDR3 is 15 residues long. Germline V gives CDR1 SGHTA, CDR2 FQGNSA. V was pared by 5 bases and J by 2 bases, with 16 bases between. This TCR was recovered from a woman in her forties or fifties who had recovered from COVID-19. The sequenced material came from peripheral blood. This rearrangement joins TRBV7-2 to TRBJ2-7, with D uncertain. CDR3 loop: CASSPQLGGTYEQYF. The CDR3, as DNA: TGTGCCAGCAGCCCTCAGCTTGGCGGTACCTACGAGCAGTACTTC.